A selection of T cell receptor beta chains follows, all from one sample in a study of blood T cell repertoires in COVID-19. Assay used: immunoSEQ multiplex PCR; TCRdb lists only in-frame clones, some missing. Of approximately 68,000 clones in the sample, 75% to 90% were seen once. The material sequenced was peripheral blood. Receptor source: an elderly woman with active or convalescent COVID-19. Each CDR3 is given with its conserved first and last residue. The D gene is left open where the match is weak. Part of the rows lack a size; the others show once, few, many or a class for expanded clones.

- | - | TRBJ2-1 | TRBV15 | TGTGCCACCAGCAGAGGGATCACACCGAGGGATGAGCAGTTCTTC | CATSRGITPRDEQFF
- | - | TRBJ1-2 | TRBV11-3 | TGTGCCAGCAGCTTAGTGATATGGACAGAGGTCTATGGCTACACCTTC | CASSLVIWTEVYGYTF
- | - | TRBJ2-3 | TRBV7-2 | TGTGCCAGCAGCTGGTTGGGCAGCAGCACAGATACGCAGTATTTT | CASSWLGSSTDTQYF
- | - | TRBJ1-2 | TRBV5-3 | TGTGCCAGAAGCTTGGCGGGTCCGGGCTACACCTTC | CARSLAGPGYTF
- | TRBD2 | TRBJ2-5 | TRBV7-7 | TGTGCCAGCAGCTTCTCCCTAGCGGGAGTGGAGACCCAGTACTTC | CASSFSLAGVETQYF
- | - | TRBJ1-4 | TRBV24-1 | TGTGCCACCAGTGATCTACCCCCTCCCGGCCACAGGGTGGGAAAACTGTTTTTT | CATSDLPPPGHRVGKLFF
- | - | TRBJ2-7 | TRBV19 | TGTGCCAACTCCGGGACACATCGTTACGAGCAGTACTTC | CANSGTHRYEQYF
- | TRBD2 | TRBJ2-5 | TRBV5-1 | TGCGCCAGCAGCTTGGGACTAGGACTAGGGGCGAAGACCCAGTACTTC | CASSLGLGLGAKTQYF
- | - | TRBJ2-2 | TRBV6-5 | TGTGCCAGCAGTTCAGTTTCGAACACCGGGGAGCTGTTTTTT | CASSSVSNTGELFF
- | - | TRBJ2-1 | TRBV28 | TGTGCCAGCAGTTTGGGTAGAGGGCGGAGAGTTTTAATGTCCAATGAGCAGTTCTTC | CASSLGRGRRVLMSNEQFF
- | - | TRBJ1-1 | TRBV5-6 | TGTGCCAGCAGCAGGAAGACAGCGAACACTGAAGCTTTCTTT | CASSRKTANTEAFF
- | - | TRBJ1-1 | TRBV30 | TGTGCCTGGAGCCTATCATCTCCGGGGACTGAAGCTTTCTTT | CAWSLSSPGTEAFF
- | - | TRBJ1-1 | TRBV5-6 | TGTGCCAGCAGCTTGGTGCAGACTGAAGCTTTCTTT | CASSLVQTEAFF
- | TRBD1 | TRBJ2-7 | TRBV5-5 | TGTGCCAGCAGCCGCCTGGAACAGGGGTACTACGAGCAGTACTTC | CASSRLEQGYYEQYF
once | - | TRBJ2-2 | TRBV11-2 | TGTGCCAGCAAAACAGTAAGCACCGGGGAGCTGTTTTTT | CASKTVSTGELFF
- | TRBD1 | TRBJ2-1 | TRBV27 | TGTGCCAGCCGACCCGGGACAGGGATCGATGAGCAGTTCTTC | CASRPGTGIDEQFF
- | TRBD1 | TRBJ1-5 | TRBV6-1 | TGTGCCAGCAGTGAACTTAAGGGGGCTAGCAATCAGCCCCAGCATTTT | CASSELKGASNQPQHF
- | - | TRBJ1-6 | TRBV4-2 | TGTGCCAGCAGCCTTAGCTCAGCACCCCTCCACTTT | CASSLSSAPLHF
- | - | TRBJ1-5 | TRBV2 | TGTGCCAGCGTTGGGGGGTCCTATCAGCCCCAGCATTTT | CASVGGSYQPQHF
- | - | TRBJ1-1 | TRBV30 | TGTGCCTGGAGTACGAGCAAAAAAGCTTTCTTT | CAWSTSKKAFF
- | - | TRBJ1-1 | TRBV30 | TGTGCCTGGAGTGTACGGGTCGGGGCTTTCTTT | CAWSVRVGAFF
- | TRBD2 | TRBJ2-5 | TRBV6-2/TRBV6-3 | TGTGCCAGCAGTCTAGCGGGGGGTCTCCAAGAGACCCAGTACTTC | CASSLAGGLQETQYF
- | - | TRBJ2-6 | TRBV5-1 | TGCGCCAGCAGCTTAGGGGACTCTGGGGCCAACGTCCTGACTTTC | CASSLGDSGANVLTF
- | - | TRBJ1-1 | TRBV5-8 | TGTGCCAGCAGCTTGGACATAAACACTGAAGCTTTCTTT | CASSLDINTEAFF
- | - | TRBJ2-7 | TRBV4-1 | TGCGCCAGCAGCCAAGTTTATTCCCCCTACGAGCAGTACTTC | CASSQVYSPYEQYF
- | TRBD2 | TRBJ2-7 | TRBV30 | TGTGCCTGGAGTGCGTTTCGGACTAGCGGGTACGCCCTCTACGAGCAGTACTTC | CAWSAFRTSGYALYEQYF
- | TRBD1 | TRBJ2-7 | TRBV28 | TGTGCCAGCAGAGAAGAGGACAGGGGGAACGAGCAGTACTTC | CASREEDRGNEQYF
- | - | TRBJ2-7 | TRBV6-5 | TGTGCCAGCAGTCGGGATCCCTACGAGCAGTACTTC | CASSRDPYEQYF
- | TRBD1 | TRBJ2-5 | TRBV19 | TGTGCCAGTAGTATAGAACTTCGCCGGCTGAGGGACAGGGTCGTCGGAGGGGGTGAGACCCAGTACTTC | CASSIELRRLRDRVVGGGETQYF
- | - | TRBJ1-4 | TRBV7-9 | TGTGCCAGCGGGGGAGGGGATAATGAAAAACTGTTTTTT | CASGGGDNEKLFF
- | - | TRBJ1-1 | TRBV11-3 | TGTGCCAGCAGCTTAACTTCAGGGGTGAACACTGAAGCTTTCTTT | CASSLTSGVNTEAFF
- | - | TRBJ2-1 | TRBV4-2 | TGTGCCAGCAGCCAAACTATGACAGGCGTCGACAATGAGCAGTTCTTC | CASSQTMTGVDNEQFF
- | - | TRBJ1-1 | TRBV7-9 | TGTGCCAGCAGCCAAATGAACACTGAAGCTTTCTTT | CASSQMNTEAFF
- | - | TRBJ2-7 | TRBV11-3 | TGTGCCAGCAGCCCTAGGTCGAGACTAGGGTCCTACGAGCAGTACTTC | CASSPRSRLGSYEQYF
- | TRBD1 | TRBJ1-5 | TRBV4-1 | TGCGCCAGCAGCCAAGAGGACAGGGGCGCGTGGCCCCAGCATTTT | CASSQEDRGAWPQHF
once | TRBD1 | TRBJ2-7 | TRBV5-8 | TGTGCCAGCAGTAGACAGGGCAGCTACGAGCAGTACTTC | CASSRQGSYEQYF
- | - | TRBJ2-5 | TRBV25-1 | TGTGCCAGCAGTCATACAGGGTCGGTGAAGACCCAGTACTTC | CASSHTGSVKTQYF
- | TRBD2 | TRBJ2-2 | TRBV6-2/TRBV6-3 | TGTGCCAGCAGTAACTCGGGTCCTAGCGGGGGAATTGCCGGGGAGCTGTTTTTT | CASSNSGPSGGIAGELFF
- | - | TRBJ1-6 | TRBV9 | TGTGCCAGCAGCCTGGGACACGCTAATTCACCCCTCCACTTT | CASSLGHANSPLHF
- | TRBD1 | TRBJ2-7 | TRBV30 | TGTGCCTGGAGTCCCGGGACAGTATACGAGCAGTACTTC | CAWSPGTVYEQYF
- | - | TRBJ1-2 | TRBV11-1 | TGTGCCAGCAGCCCTAAGGGCGACAGTCCTAACTATGGCTACACCTTC | CASSPKGDSPNYGYTF
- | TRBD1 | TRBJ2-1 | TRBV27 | TGTGCCAGCAGTTGGGACAGGGTTGGGAATGAGCAGTTCTTC | CASSWDRVGNEQFF
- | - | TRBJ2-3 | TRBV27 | TGTGCCAGCAGTTTAATGGGCAGCACAGATACGCAGTATTTT | CASSLMGSTDTQYF
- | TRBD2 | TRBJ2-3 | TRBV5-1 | TGCGCCAGCAGCTTGGTGACTAGCGGAAGCACAGATACGCAGTATTTT | CASSLVTSGSTDTQYF
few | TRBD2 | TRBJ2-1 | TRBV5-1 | TGCGCCAGCTGCGGACTAGCGGGGGAAGAGCAGTTCTTC | CASCGLAGEEQFF
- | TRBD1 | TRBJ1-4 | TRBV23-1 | TGCGCCAGCAGTCCTTCCGGGACAGAGTTTAATGAAAAACTGTTTTTT | CASSPSGTEFNEKLFF
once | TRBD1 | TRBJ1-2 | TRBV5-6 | TGTGCCAGCAGCTATCGGACAGGGGACTATGGCTACACCTTC | CASSYRTGDYGYTF
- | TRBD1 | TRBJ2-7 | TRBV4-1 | TGCGCCAGCAGCCGCCCCGGGACAGGGGCCTACGAGCAGTACTTC | CASSRPGTGAYEQYF
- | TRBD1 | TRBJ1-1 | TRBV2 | TGTGCCGGGACAGGGGATTACACTGAAGCTTTCTTT | CAGTGDYTEAFF
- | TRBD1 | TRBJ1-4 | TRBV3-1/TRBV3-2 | TGTGCCAGCAGCCACAGGGACAGGAAAATCGAAAAACTGTTTTTT | CASSHRDRKIEKLFF
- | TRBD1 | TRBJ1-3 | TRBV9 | TGTGCCAGCAGCGGGGGGAGAGGGACAGGCTCTGGAAACACCATATATTTT | CASSGGRGTGSGNTIYF
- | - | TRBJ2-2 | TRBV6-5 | TGTGCCAGCACCAGAGACAGGGAGGACACCGGGGAGCTGTTTTTT | CASTRDREDTGELFF